The 23 T cell receptor beta chains given below trace back to one sample, sequenced in a study of shared clonotypes between healthy human individuals. Terminally differentiated effector memory CD45RA+ cells were left out of the naive CD8 fraction, which was CD45RO-negative and positively selected for CCR7. Profiling relied on immunoSEQ multiplex PCR, and the TCRdb table lists in-frame clones only, not all of them. The repertoire holds about 2,100,000 clones, with 85% to 95% as singletons. The sample comprised naive CD8+ T cells from PBMCs. The receptors derive from a man between 18 and 35 years old in good health. Some clones in this sample may be carry-over from other donors' samples.

The CDR3 DNA reads as TGTGCCAGCAGCCCCCAAGACAACTTTGACTATGGCTACACCTTC. Translated: CASSPQDNFDYGYTF. The chain is built from TRBV7-9 and TRBJ1-2, with D uncertain. The CDR3 has 15 residues. Germline CDR1 SEHNR, CDR2 FQNEAQ (reference sequence). Trimming stripped 5 bases from V and 3 bases from J, with 16 bases between.

The V call is TRBV19, the J call TRBJ1-5; TRBD1 might be the D (5 bases). Germline CDR1 reads LNHDA; CDR2 reads SQIVND (reference sequence). The V end was cut by 6 bases, the J end by 4 bases, with 16 bases between. CDR3 length: 15 residues. The chain's CDR3 is CASSPDGGGNQPQHF. CDR3 DNA: TGTGCCAGTAGCCCCGATGGGGGAGGGAATCAGCCCCAGCATTTT.

The J gene is TRBJ2-1, the V gene TRBV27; no reliable D call. The CDR3 consists of 12 residues. The V end was cut by 3 bases, the J end by 9 bases, with 9 bases between. Germline V lookup: CDR1 MNHEY, CDR2 SMNVEV (reference sequence). DNA of the CDR3: TGTGCCAGCAGTTTTTCCAGTCGTGAGCAGTTCTTC. Its translation: CASSFSSREQFF.

The V gene is TRBV15, the J gene TRBJ2-7; perhaps D is TRBD1 or TRBD2 (5 bases each). CDR3 length equals 14 residues. Trimming cost V 5 bases and J 3 bases, with 14 bases left between them. CDR1 and CDR2 from the germline V gene are LNHNV and YYDKDF (reference sequence). The DNA for the CDR3 is TGTGCCACCAGCGTTGGGACCGGAGGCTACGAGCAGTACTTC. It yields the protein CATSVGTGGYEQYF.

The rearrangement joins TRBV7-9 to TRBJ2-7; 8 positions match TRBD2. This CDR3 has 17 amino acids. Germline loops: CDR1 SEHNR, CDR2 FQNEAQ (reference sequence). With 0 bases clipped from V and 4 bases from J, the junction kept 11 bases outside the gene matches. The CDR3 sequence is CASSLAQAGAGAYEQYF. The CDR3 DNA follows: TGTGCCAGCAGCTTAGCGCAGGCGGGAGCGGGAGCTTACGAGCAGTACTTC. Full variable domain (rest looked up from reference TRBV7-9 and TRBJ2-7): DTGVSQNPRHKITKRGQNVTFRCDPISEHNRLYWYRQTLGQGPEFLTYFQNEAQLEKSRLLSDRFSAERPKGSFSTLEIQRTEQGDSAMYLCASSLAQAGAGAYEQYFGPGTRLTVT.

This clone has only a few counts. The genes are TRBV27 and TRBJ1-5; 7 positions agree with TRBD1. Trimming removed 5 bases from V and 7 bases from J; junction bases left unmatched: 11. The germline V gene encodes CDR1 MNHEY and CDR2 SMNVEV (reference sequence). This CDR3 is 15 amino acids long. CDR3 DNA: TGTGCCAGCAGTCCCCTGACAGGGAGCGGGCAGCCCCAGCATTTT. Translated: CASSPLTGSGQPQHF.

The chain recombines TRBV5-5 with TRBJ2-3, with a weak D call TRBD2 (5 bases). CDR1 and CDR2 from the germline V gene are SGHKS and YYEKEE (reference sequence). The CDR3 is made up of 14 amino acids. The V and J ends lost 3 bases and 2 bases respectively, with 10 bases between them. The CDR3 DNA reads TGTGCCAGCAGCTGGGAAGACTACACAGATACGCAGTATTTT. Amino acids: CASSWEDYTDTQYF.

The gene calls are TRBV27 and TRBJ2-7, with D maybe TRBD1 (5 bases). Trimming left V 7 bases short and J 3 bases short, with 19 bases between. This CDR3 has 15 amino acids. Germline V gene data show CDR1 as MNHEY and CDR2 as SMNVEV (reference sequence). CDR3 protein: CASTPKGHSFYEQYF. CDR3 nucleotide sequence: TGTGCCAGCACCCCCAAAGGACATTCCTTCTACGAGCAGTACTTC.

V usage is TRBV5-1 and J usage is TRBJ1-4; tentative D call: TRBD1 (6 bases). Trimming left V 1 base short and J 5 bases short, with 12 bases between. Per the germline V gene, CDR1 is SGHRS and CDR2 is YFSETQ. The CDR3 contains 15 residues. CDR3 residues: CASSLPGVENEKLFF. Here the CDR3 DNA reads TGCGCCAGCAGCTTGCCAGGGGTCGAGAATGAAAAACTGTTTTTT.

This chain connects TRBV19 to TRBJ2-7, with D tentatively TRBD2 (5 bases). Germline V gives CDR1 LNHDA, CDR2 SQIVND (reference sequence). The CDR3 is made up of 12 amino acids. With 6 bases removed from V and 6 bases from J, the gap between germline ends came to 12 bases. In DNA form, the CDR3 reads TGTGCCAGTAGGGCAGGAGGAGGCGAGCAGTACTTC. It codes for CASRAGGGEQYF.

The table lists this clone with a count of one. The J gene is TRBJ2-2, the V gene TRBV5-3, with 9 bases matching TRBD1. TRBV5-3 is an open reading frame, and its role is uncertain. V lost 2 bases, J lost 1 base, and 15 bases stayed unmatched. CDR3 length: 20 residues. DNA of the CDR3: TGTGCCAGAAGCTTCCTCGGGACAGGGAAGGAGAATGAGAACACCGGGGAGCTGTTTTTT. It is translated as CARSFLGTGKENENTGELFF.

This clone was detected a few times. This CDR3 reads CASRGAEIEAFF. The CDR3 DNA follows: TGTGCCAGCAGGGGGGCGGAGATCGAAGCTTTCTTT. The chain uses TRBV25-1 and TRBJ1-1; a possible D gene is TRBD1 (6 bases). Germline V gene lookup returns CDR1 MGHDK and CDR2 SYGVNS. The CDR3 runs to 12 residues. Deletions cut 6 bases from V and 8 bases from J, with 13 bases between.

The chain joins TRBV7-9 to TRBJ1-2; D ambiguous. The V end lost 3 bases, the J end lost 6 bases, and 2 bases lay between the germline ends. The V gene's germline CDR1 is SEHNR and CDR2 FQNEAQ (reference sequence). The CDR3 has 10 residues. CDR3: CASSFNGYTF. CDR3 DNA sequence: TGTGCCAGCAGCTTCAATGGCTACACCTTC.

The chain is built from TRBV6-5 and TRBJ2-6; D not resolved. Germline CDR1 and CDR2: MNHEY and SVGAGI. V lost 6 bases and J lost 7, with 16 bases in between. The CDR3 spans 15 residues. The CDR3 spells CASSLSRVGANVLTF. CDR3 coding DNA: TGTGCCAGCAGCCTTTCTAGGGTAGGAGCCAACGTCCTGACTTTC.

V gene TRBV28 combines with J gene TRBJ2-2; tentative D call: TRBD1 (6 bases). This CDR3 comprises 17 residues. Trimming took off 5 bases at V and 1 base at J, with 17 bases between the two ends. Germline loops: CDR1 MDHEN, CDR2 SYDVKM. Here the CDR3 reads CASSTVRGHMNTGELFF. DNA of the CDR3: TGTGCCAGCAGTACCGTCCGGGGACACATGAACACCGGGGAGCTGTTTTTT.

J is TRBJ2-5 and V is TRBV28; possibly TRBD2 for D (6 bases). Trimming stripped 3 bases from V and 1 base from J, with 9 bases between. The CDR3 runs 14 residues. The germline V gene has CDR1 MDHEN and CDR2 SYDVKM. CDR3 sequence (DNA): TGTGCCAGCAGTTTCGAGCGGGCCCAAGAGACCCAGTACTTC. Protein: CASSFERAQETQYF.

The V call is TRBV10-1, the J call TRBJ2-1; 8 bases are shared with TRBD2. CDR3 length equals 15 residues. Germline loops: CDR1 WNHNN, CDR2 SYGVQD (reference sequence). V lost 0 bases to trimming and J lost 9 bases; unmatched junction nucleotides: 7. The CDR3 nucleotides read TGCGCCAGCAGTGAGTCGCTTCTAGCGGGTATTGAGCAGTTCTTC. Translating it yields CASSESLLAGIEQFF.

The rearrangement links TRBV11-2 to TRBJ2-7; D is undetermined. V shed 1 base and J shed 6 bases, with 13 bases lying between them. Germline loops: CDR1 SGHAT, CDR2 FQNNGV. This CDR3 has 14 amino acids. The DNA for the CDR3 is TGTGCCAGCAGCTTAGTGGCAGCCATGGGCGAGCAGTACTTC. Protein sequence: CASSLVAAMGEQYF.

V and J are TRBV19 and TRBJ2-6, with 12 bases fitting TRBD1. Germline CDR1 reads LNHDA; CDR2 reads SQIVND (reference sequence). The CDR3 contains 19 residues. The V gene end was trimmed by 7 bases and the J gene end by 2 bases; junction bases not matched to a gene: 12. In DNA, the CDR3 is TGTGCCAGTACCGGTCCCGGGACAGGGGGCTTGGCTGGGGCCAACGTCCTGACTTTC. This gives the protein CASTGPGTGGLAGANVLTF.

For this clone: The sample carries other DNA sequences with the same CDR3. This chain connects TRBV27 to TRBJ2-1; maybe TRBD1 (5 bases). Trimming removed 4 bases from V and 10 bases from J, with 8 bases in between. The CDR3 spans 11 residues. Germline V CDR1 and CDR2: MNHEY, SMNVEV (reference sequence). The CDR3 sequence is CASSSGWEQFF. CDR3 DNA sequence: TGTGCCAGCAGTTCAGGGTGGGAGCAGTTCTTC.

V usage is TRBV5-5 and J usage is TRBJ2-7; the D gene is possibly TRBD2 (5 bases). Per the germline V gene, CDR1 is SGHKS and CDR2 is YYEKEE (reference sequence). This CDR3 has 15 amino acids. The V end was cut by 4 bases, the J end by 5 bases, with 19 bases between. CDR3: CASSNGGLRGDEQYF. DNA of the CDR3: TGTGCCAGCAGCAATGGAGGCCTTCGGGGAGACGAGCAGTACTTC.

The chain couples TRBV4-2 to TRBJ1-5, with unresolved D. V lost 3 bases to trimming and J lost 5 bases, with 11 bases between them. The CDR3 loop spans 14 amino acids. The germline V gene has CDR1 LGHNA and CDR2 YNFKEQ. The CDR3 region is CASSQSKVDQPQHF. CDR3 DNA: TGTGCCAGCAGCCAGTCTAAGGTAGATCAGCCCCAGCATTTT.

This clone was observed once. Here the CDR3 DNA reads TGCAGCGTTGTGGCTAGCGGGACCTACGAGCAGTACTTC. Its protein product is CSVVASGTYEQYF. The V and J genes are TRBV29-1 and TRBJ2-5; TRBD2 agrees at 9 bases. The end of the DNA aligns better with TRBJ2-7, so the J call may be wrong. CDR1 and CDR2 (germline): SQVTM, ANQGSEA. This CDR3 has 13 residues.